Listed below are T cell receptor beta chains from one sample, sequenced in a study of CD8+ T cells in alopecia areata. The data were produced by immunoSEQ multiplex PCR, yet TCRdb's version contains in-frame clones alone and is incomplete. The sample lists approximately 190,000 clones; more than 45% were seen once. Source: CD4+ T cells sorted from blood, taken at week 24, from a patient treated with tofacitinib. The receptors come from a human donor with alopecia areata. Each CDR3 is given with its conserved first and last residue. A D gene is named only where the DNA matches it firmly. Clone size is not always given. Where it is, it says once, few, many or a class for expanded clones.

d_gene: TRBD1; v_gene: TRBV2; abundance: NA; j_gene: TRBJ1-6; CDR3nt: TGTGCCAGCATCCTACAGGGGACCAATTCACCCCTCCACTTT; CDR3aa: CASILQGTNSPLHF
d_gene: TRBD1; v_gene: TRBV29-1; abundance: NA; j_gene: TRBJ2-3; CDR3nt: TGCAGCGTTCAGGGGGCGAGTCCAGATACGCAGTATTTT; CDR3aa: CSVQGASPDTQYF
d_gene: NA; v_gene: TRBV9; abundance: few; j_gene: TRBJ2-7; CDR3nt: TGTGCCAGCAGCGTAGGCCTGGGGGAGACCAACGAGCAGTACTTC; CDR3aa: CASSVGLGETNEQYF
d_gene: NA; v_gene: TRBV28; abundance: NA; j_gene: TRBJ1-1; CDR3nt: TGTGCCAGCAGTTTCCTTGGCGGCCGAGGGGTGAACACTGAAGCTTTCTTT; CDR3aa: CASSFLGGRGVNTEAFF
d_gene: NA; v_gene: TRBV29-1; abundance: NA; j_gene: TRBJ1-2; CDR3nt: TGCAGCGTTGGTCTGGGGGCCGACTATGGCTACACCTTC; CDR3aa: CSVGLGADYGYTF
d_gene: NA; v_gene: TRBV4-3; abundance: NA; j_gene: TRBJ2-3; CDR3nt: TGCGCCAGCAGCCTCCGACGTCCAGATACGCAGTATTTT; CDR3aa: CASSLRRPDTQYF
d_gene: TRBD2; v_gene: TRBV28; abundance: NA; j_gene: TRBJ2-1; CDR3nt: TGTGCCAGCAGTTACCCGACTAGCGGGAGTCTCGGGAATGAGCAGTTCTTC; CDR3aa: CASSYPTSGSLGNEQFF
d_gene: NA; v_gene: TRBV18; abundance: few; j_gene: TRBJ2-7; CDR3nt: TGTGCCAGCTCACTAAAGGCAGGGAACCACGAGCAGTACTTC; CDR3aa: CASSLKAGNHEQYF
d_gene: NA; v_gene: TRBV6-5; abundance: NA; j_gene: TRBJ1-4; CDR3nt: TGTGCCAGCAGTTCCCCGACTATCAGGGGTGGTGGAAAACTGTTTTTT; CDR3aa: CASSSPTIRGGGKLFF
d_gene: NA; v_gene: TRBV4-3; abundance: NA; j_gene: TRBJ2-7; CDR3nt: TGCGCCAGCAGCCAAGTACTCAGCGGCGAGCAGTACTTC; CDR3aa: CASSQVLSGEQYF
d_gene: NA; v_gene: TRBV29-1; abundance: few; j_gene: TRBJ2-3; CDR3nt: TGCAGCGTCGTCCTTGAGGGGGGAGATACGCAGTATTTT; CDR3aa: CSVVLEGGDTQYF
d_gene: NA; v_gene: TRBV9; abundance: NA; j_gene: TRBJ2-3; CDR3nt: TGTGCCAGCAGCGCTGGAGTTGGCGCAGATACGCAGTATTTT; CDR3aa: CASSAGVGADTQYF
d_gene: TRBD1; v_gene: TRBV19; abundance: NA; j_gene: TRBJ1-5; CDR3nt: TGTGCCAGTAGAAACAGGGGATCGGGCAATCAGCCCCAGCATTTT; CDR3aa: CASRNRGSGNQPQHF
d_gene: NA; v_gene: TRBV7-9; abundance: NA; j_gene: TRBJ2-5; CDR3nt: TGTGCCAGCAGCTACGCGGACGCATTGGAAGAGACCCAGTACTTC; CDR3aa: CASSYADALEETQYF
d_gene: TRBD2; v_gene: TRBV9; abundance: NA; j_gene: TRBJ2-7; CDR3nt: TGTGCCAGCAGCGTAGTACCGGGGGGGCATTTCTACGAGCAGTACTTC; CDR3aa: CASSVVPGGHFYEQYF
d_gene: NA; v_gene: TRBV28; abundance: NA; j_gene: TRBJ1-4; CDR3nt: TGTGCCAGCAGTGCAACCCAGCGGGAAAAACTGTTTTTT; CDR3aa: CASSATQREKLFF
d_gene: NA; v_gene: TRBV5-8; abundance: once; j_gene: TRBJ2-3; CDR3nt: TGTGCCAGCAGCCGAGGCACTTCCACTAGCACAGATACGCAGTATTTT; CDR3aa: CASSRGTSTSTDTQYF
d_gene: TRBD2; v_gene: TRBV5-6; abundance: NA; j_gene: TRBJ2-3; CDR3nt: TGTGCCAGCAGCTCCGGGACTAGTACCGTCACAGATACGCAGTATTTT; CDR3aa: CASSSGTSTVTDTQYF
d_gene: NA; v_gene: TRBV20-1; abundance: NA; j_gene: TRBJ1-4; CDR3nt: TGCAGTGCTAGTCGGGAAAAACTGTTTTTT; CDR3aa: CSASREKLFF
d_gene: TRBD1; v_gene: TRBV7-2; abundance: NA; j_gene: TRBJ2-2; CDR3nt: TGTGCCAGCAGCCCACCGGGACAGGGGTACGGGGAGCTGTTTTTT; CDR3aa: CASSPPGQGYGELFF